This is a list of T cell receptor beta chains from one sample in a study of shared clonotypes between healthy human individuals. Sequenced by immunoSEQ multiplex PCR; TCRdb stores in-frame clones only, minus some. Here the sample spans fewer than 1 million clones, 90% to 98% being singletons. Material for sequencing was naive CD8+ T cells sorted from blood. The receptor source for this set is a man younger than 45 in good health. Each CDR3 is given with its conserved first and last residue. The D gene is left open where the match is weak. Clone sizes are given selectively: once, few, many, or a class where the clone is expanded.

CDR3aa: CASNGLAGDNSYNEQFF
CDR3nt: TGTGCCAGCAATGGACTAGCGGGAGACAACTCCTACAATGAGCAGTTCTTC
j_gene: TRBJ2-1
abundance: .
d_gene: TRBD2
v_gene: TRBV7-9

CDR3aa: CASSPPLTETQYF
CDR3nt: TGTGCCAGCAGCCCCCCCTTAACAGAGACCCAGTACTTC
j_gene: TRBJ2-5
abundance: .
d_gene: .
v_gene: TRBV5-4

CDR3aa: CASSVLAGAADTQYF
CDR3nt: TGTGCCAGTAGCGTACTAGCGGGAGCAGCAGATACGCAGTATTTT
j_gene: TRBJ2-3
abundance: few
d_gene: TRBD2
v_gene: TRBV19

CDR3aa: CASTGPLYVNYGYTF
CDR3nt: TGTGCCAGCACCGGACCCTTATACGTCAACTATGGCTACACCTTC
j_gene: TRBJ1-2
abundance: once
d_gene: .
v_gene: TRBV28

CDR3aa: CASSAGQNQPQHF
CDR3nt: TGCGCCAGCAGCGCGGGACAAAATCAGCCCCAGCATTTT
j_gene: TRBJ1-5
abundance: .
d_gene: .
v_gene: TRBV5-1

CDR3aa: CASSPPDLAGETQYF
CDR3nt: TGTGCCAGCAGCCCCCCCGATTTAGCAGGAGAGACCCAGTACTTC
j_gene: TRBJ2-5
abundance: .
d_gene: .
v_gene: TRBV7-9

CDR3aa: CASRSPGYTGELFF
CDR3nt: TGCGCCAGCAGGTCTCCGGGGTACACCGGGGAGCTGTTTTTT
j_gene: TRBJ2-2
abundance: .
d_gene: .
v_gene: TRBV23-1

CDR3aa: CAIRRPGSSYNEQFF
CDR3nt: TGTGCCATCAGGAGGCCAGGGAGCTCCTACAATGAGCAGTTCTTC
j_gene: TRBJ2-1
abundance: .
d_gene: .
v_gene: TRBV10-3

CDR3aa: CASSQGRYGYTF
CDR3nt: TGTGCCAGCAGCCAAGGACGCTATGGCTACACCTTC
j_gene: TRBJ1-2
abundance: .
d_gene: .
v_gene: TRBV11-2

CDR3aa: CASSQQGYEQYF
CDR3nt: TGTGCCAGCAGTCAACAGGGGTACGAGCAGTACTTC
j_gene: TRBJ2-7
abundance: .
d_gene: TRBD1
v_gene: TRBV6-5

CDR3aa: CASSVDSNEKLFF
CDR3nt: TGTGCCAGCAGCGTTGACAGCAATGAAAAACTGTTTTTT
j_gene: TRBJ1-4
abundance: once
d_gene: .
v_gene: TRBV7-9

CDR3aa: CASSQQSGGPREQYF
CDR3nt: TGTGCCAGCAGCCAGCAGTCGGGAGGGCCTAGGGAGCAGTACTTC
j_gene: TRBJ2-7
abundance: .
d_gene: TRBD2
v_gene: TRBV7-2

CDR3aa: CASSDVDTQYF
CDR3nt: TGTGCCAGCAGTGACGTTGATACGCAGTATTTT
j_gene: TRBJ2-3
abundance: .
d_gene: .
v_gene: TRBV27

CDR3aa: CSGGASFTDTQYF
CDR3nt: TGCAGCGGAGGTGCGAGTTTTACAGATACGCAGTATTTT
j_gene: TRBJ2-3
abundance: .
d_gene: .
v_gene: TRBV29-1

CDR3aa: CASSSGTYEQYF
CDR3nt: TGTGCCAGCAGTTCCGGGACCTACGAGCAGTACTTC
j_gene: TRBJ2-7
abundance: .
d_gene: .
v_gene: TRBV27

CDR3aa: CASSGTPIYEQYF
CDR3nt: TGTGCCAGCAGTGGGACTCCAATCTACGAGCAGTACTTC
j_gene: TRBJ2-7
abundance: .
d_gene: .
v_gene: TRBV11-2

CDR3aa: CASSVAARVALGTEAFF
CDR3nt: TGTGCCAGCAGCGTAGCGGCGCGGGTGGCGTTGGGCACTGAAGCTTTCTTT
j_gene: TRBJ1-1
abundance: .
d_gene: .
v_gene: TRBV9

CDR3aa: CSSLQANTGELFF
CDR3nt: TGCAGCTCCCTTCAGGCAAACACCGGGGAGCTGTTTTTT
j_gene: TRBJ2-2
abundance: .
d_gene: .
v_gene: TRBV29-1

CDR3aa: CASRPGSYEQYF
CDR3nt: TGTGCCAGCAGACCCGGGAGCTACGAGCAGTACTTC
j_gene: TRBJ2-7
abundance: .
d_gene: .
v_gene: TRBV6-1

CDR3aa: CASSPTTGISYEQYF
CDR3nt: TGTGCCAGCAGCCCTACGACAGGGATTAGCTACGAGCAGTACTTC
j_gene: TRBJ2-7
abundance: once
d_gene: TRBD1
v_gene: TRBV7-9

CDR3aa: CASSDTRQVNYGYTF
CDR3nt: TGTGCCAGCAGTGACACCCGACAGGTTAACTATGGCTACACCTTC
j_gene: TRBJ1-2
abundance: .
d_gene: .
v_gene: TRBV7-9

CDR3aa: CAWRWDPSSYNEQFF
CDR3nt: TGTGCCTGGAGGTGGGACCCGAGCTCCTACAATGAGCAGTTCTTC
j_gene: TRBJ2-1
abundance: .
d_gene: .
v_gene: TRBV30

CDR3aa: CASSHLILDNEQFF
CDR3nt: TGTGCCAGCAGCCACTTGATCCTCGACAATGAGCAGTTCTTC
j_gene: TRBJ2-1
abundance: .
d_gene: .
v_gene: TRBV7-9

CDR3aa: CASSQDIREVSYEQYF
CDR3nt: TGCGCCAGCAGCCAAGATATCCGGGAGGTCTCCTACGAGCAGTACTTC
j_gene: TRBJ2-7
abundance: .
d_gene: TRBD2
v_gene: TRBV4-1

CDR3aa: CASSSFAPAFF
CDR3nt: TGTGCCAGCAGCTCCTTCGCGCCCGCTTTCTTT
j_gene: TRBJ1-1
abundance: once
d_gene: .
v_gene: TRBV7-9

CDR3aa: CASSSNRGPGEQYF
CDR3nt: TGTGCCAGCAGCTCGAACAGGGGGCCGGGGGAGCAGTACTTC
j_gene: TRBJ2-7
abundance: .
d_gene: TRBD1
v_gene: TRBV7-9

CDR3aa: CASSEEVRGANVLTF
CDR3nt: TGTGCCAGCAGCGAGGAAGTCCGTGGGGCCAACGTCCTGACTTTC
j_gene: TRBJ2-6
abundance: .
d_gene: .
v_gene: TRBV9

CDR3aa: CASNPEGPDTEAFF
CDR3nt: TGCGCCAGCAACCCCGAGGGCCCGGACACTGAAGCTTTCTTT
j_gene: TRBJ1-1
abundance: .
d_gene: .
v_gene: TRBV10-2

CDR3aa: CASSQKGLASKTQYF
CDR3nt: TGTGCCAGCAGCCAGAAGGGACTAGCGTCTAAGACCCAGTACTTC
j_gene: TRBJ2-5
abundance: .
d_gene: TRBD2
v_gene: TRBV13

CDR3aa: CASSIRPESSYNEQFF
CDR3nt: TGTGCCAGTAGTATCCGTCCAGAGAGCTCCTACAATGAGCAGTTCTTC
j_gene: TRBJ2-1
abundance: .
d_gene: .
v_gene: TRBV19

CDR3aa: CASRDFNTDTQYF
CDR3nt: TGTGCCAGCCGGGACTTTAACACAGATACGCAGTATTTT
j_gene: TRBJ2-3
abundance: .
d_gene: .
v_gene: TRBV11-2

CDR3aa: CASSFWGDSPKRSYNEQFF
CDR3nt: TGTGCCAGCAGCTTCTGGGGGGACAGTCCCAAACGCTCCTACAATGAGCAGTTCTTC
j_gene: TRBJ2-1
abundance: .
d_gene: .
v_gene: TRBV11-2

CDR3aa: CASSVVGAGVGDTQYF
CDR3nt: TGTGCCAGCAGCGTAGTCGGAGCGGGAGTGGGAGATACGCAGTATTTT
j_gene: TRBJ2-3
abundance: .
d_gene: TRBD2
v_gene: TRBV9

CDR3aa: CASSDAGYNEQFF
CDR3nt: TGTGCCAGCAGTGATGCAGGTTACAATGAGCAGTTCTTC
j_gene: TRBJ2-1
abundance: .
d_gene: .
v_gene: TRBV6-1

CDR3aa: CASSSGLAGAHYNEQFF
CDR3nt: TGTGCCAGTAGCTCGGGACTAGCGGGGGCCCACTACAATGAGCAGTTCTTC
j_gene: TRBJ2-1
abundance: .
d_gene: TRBD2
v_gene: TRBV19

CDR3aa: CSVEWSSNEQFF
CDR3nt: TGCAGCGTTGAGTGGAGTAGCAATGAGCAGTTCTTC
j_gene: TRBJ2-1
abundance: .
d_gene: .
v_gene: TRBV29-1

CDR3aa: CASGVNSGITYNEQFF
CDR3nt: TGTGCCAGCGGGGTCAATAGCGGGATAACCTACAATGAGCAGTTCTTC
j_gene: TRBJ2-1
abundance: .
d_gene: TRBD2
v_gene: TRBV2

CDR3aa: CASSQDRLDTQYF
CDR3nt: TGCGCCAGCAGCCAAGATCGCCTGGATACGCAGTATTTT
j_gene: TRBJ2-3
abundance: .
d_gene: .
v_gene: TRBV4-1

CDR3aa: CASSLEGQELFF
CDR3nt: TGTGCCAGCTCACTCGAGGGACAAGAACTGTTTTTT
j_gene: TRBJ1-4
abundance: .
d_gene: .
v_gene: TRBV18

CDR3aa: CASTLDRTNQPQHF
CDR3nt: TGTGCCAGCACCCTAGACAGGACAAATCAGCCCCAGCATTTT
j_gene: TRBJ1-5
abundance: .
d_gene: .
v_gene: TRBV28

CDR3aa: CASSLSLGDRGLNEQFF
CDR3nt: TGTGCCAGCAGTTTATCCCTCGGGGACAGGGGCCTAAATGAGCAGTTCTTC
j_gene: TRBJ2-1
abundance: .
d_gene: TRBD1
v_gene: TRBV27

CDR3aa: CASSLAEAGNYNEQFF
CDR3nt: TGTGCCAGCAGCTTAGCGGAGGCAGGGAACTACAATGAGCAGTTCTTC
j_gene: TRBJ2-1
abundance: .
d_gene: .
v_gene: TRBV13

CDR3aa: CASSERGFWQGQFF
CDR3nt: TGTGCCAGCAGTGAAAGGGGCTTCTGGCAGGGGCAGTTCTTC
j_gene: TRBJ2-1
abundance: .
d_gene: .
v_gene: TRBV6-1

CDR3aa: CAWSDGPRGEQYF
CDR3nt: TGTGCCTGGAGTGACGGACCGAGGGGCGAGCAGTACTTC
j_gene: TRBJ2-7
abundance: once
d_gene: .
v_gene: TRBV30

CDR3aa: CASSPTGSIEAFF
CDR3nt: TGTGCCAGCAGCCCGACAGGGTCAATTGAAGCTTTCTTT
j_gene: TRBJ1-1
abundance: .
d_gene: TRBD1
v_gene: TRBV7-9

CDR3aa: CASSLNRGIYQPQHF
CDR3nt: TGTGCCAGCAGTCTTAACAGGGGGATATATCAGCCCCAGCATTTT
j_gene: TRBJ1-5
abundance: .
d_gene: TRBD1
v_gene: TRBV28

CDR3aa: CATSRVWQANEKLFF
CDR3nt: TGTGCCACCAGCAGAGTATGGCAGGCTAATGAAAAACTGTTTTTT
j_gene: TRBJ1-4
abundance: .
d_gene: .
v_gene: TRBV15

CDR3aa: CASSFGVPYEQYF
CDR3nt: TGTGCCAGCAGCTTCGGGGTTCCGTACGAGCAGTACTTC
j_gene: TRBJ2-7
abundance: .
d_gene: .
v_gene: TRBV7-9

CDR3aa: CSVADSSYEQYF
CDR3nt: TGCAGCGTTGCAGACAGTTCCTACGAGCAGTACTTC
j_gene: TRBJ2-7
abundance: .
d_gene: .
v_gene: TRBV29-1

CDR3aa: CASSDCLLVVGAEQYF
CDR3nt: TGTGCCAGCAGTGACTGCCTCCTTGTTGTAGGGGCCGAGCAGTACTTC
j_gene: TRBJ2-7
abundance: .
d_gene: .
v_gene: TRBV6-4

CDR3aa: CASSSPFRGFYEQYF
CDR3nt: TGTGCCAGCAGTTCCCCGTTTAGGGGCTTCTACGAGCAGTACTTC
j_gene: TRBJ2-7
abundance: once
d_gene: .
v_gene: TRBV27